A single sample is the source of the 14 T cell receptor beta chains below, sequenced in a study of T cell responses to AZD1222 COVID-19 vaccine. Clones were sequenced by immunoSEQ multiplex PCR, and TCRdb holds only the in-frame ones, with some missing. This repertoire shows 100,000 to 150,000 clones, less than 95% found once; its top ten account for approximately 4.5%. Sequences were derived from peripheral blood, sampled on day 0 of MenACWY control vaccination. The receptor source for this set is an adult in good health.

The V and J genes are TRBV28 and TRBJ1-1; a possible D gene is TRBD1 (5 bases). V dropped 8 bases and J dropped 1 base, with 14 bases sitting between them. The CDR3 covers 14 residues. CDR1 is MDHEN and CDR2 is SYDVKM in the germline V gene. The CDR3 region has the DNA TGTGCCAGCTGGGGCGGTTTAGGGAACACTGAAGCTTTCTTT. As protein: CASWGGLGNTEAFF.

This clone is a singleton in its sample. V is TRBV4-2 and J is TRBJ2-5; 11 nucleotides match TRBD2. Trimming removed 4 bases from V and 1 base from J; junction bases left unmatched: 11. Per germline, CDR1 LGHNA and CDR2 YNFKEQ. CDR3 length equals 18 residues. The DNA of the CDR3 is TGTGCCAGCAGCCCCCTGGGTAGCGGGGGGGCCGGCCAAGAGACCCAGTACTTC. This sequence encodes CASSPLGSGGAGQETQYF.

V and J are TRBV3-1 (or the pseudogene TRBV3-2) and TRBJ2-5; a weak D match, TRBD1 (5 bases). Trimming pared 2 bases from V and 2 bases from J, leaving 9 bases between. The CDR3 loop spans 14 amino acids. Germline V CDR1 and CDR2: LGHDT, YNNKEL (reference sequence). CDR3 in amino acids: CASSQQGLQETQYF. The CDR3 nucleotides read TGTGCCAGCAGCCAACAGGGCCTACAAGAGACCCAGTACTTC.

This clone was observed once. This chain joins TRBV19 and TRBJ2-1; 7 positions match TRBD2. The CDR3 runs to 14 residues. Looked up from germline, CDR1 is LNHDA and CDR2 is SQIVND (reference sequence). Trimming removed 2 bases from V and 6 bases from J; junction bases left unmatched: 4. CDR3 bases: TGTGCCAGTAGTATAAGGACTAGTGGCAATGAGCAGTTCTTC. Its protein is CASSIRTSGNEQFF.

In its sample, this clone was seen once. The rearrangement links TRBV6-5 to TRBJ2-3; D gene ambiguous. The V and J ends lost 4 bases and 2 bases respectively, with 7 bases between them. Germline lookup yields CDR1 MNHEY and CDR2 SVGAGI. The CDR3 has 13 residues. CDR3 sequence reads: CASSSLDTDTQYF. CDR3 in DNA: TGTGCCAGCAGTTCCCTTGACACAGATACGCAGTATTTT.

This rearrangement joins TRBV9 to TRBJ2-7; 8 nucleotides line up with TRBD1. Germline-derived CDR1 and CDR2 are SGDLS and YYNGEE. V gave up 0 bases and J gave up 2 bases; unmatched junction bases: 4. This CDR3 comprises 15 residues. CDR3 DNA: TGTGCCAGCAGCGTAGAACAGGGGGAGACCTACGAGCAGTACTTC. It yields the protein CASSVEQGETYEQYF.

The chain recombines TRBV5-1 with TRBJ2-7, with 9 bases matching TRBD1. Germline CDR1 reads SGHRS; CDR2 reads YFSETQ. The CDR3 totals 14 residues. V lost 1 base and J lost 5; bases outside the gene matches: 4. The CDR3 coding sequence is TGCGCCAGCAGCTTGTCGGGACAGGGACACGAGCAGTACGTC. Protein product: CASSLSGQGHEQYV.

V and J are TRBV28 and TRBJ2-7; TRBD1 matches at 9 bases. The CDR3 has 15 amino acids. CDR1 and CDR2 from the germline V gene are MDHEN and SYDVKM. The junction had 6 bases not matched to a gene; V was cut back by 6 bases and J by 0 bases. The CDR3 DNA reads as TGTGCCAGCAGGCACCCGGGACAGGGCTCCTACGAGCAGTACTTC. Translating gives CASRHPGQGSYEQYF.

The genes are TRBV24-1 and TRBJ1-2; D not resolved. CDR1 is KGHDR and CDR2 is SFDVKD in the germline V gene. The CDR3 has 12 residues. V was clipped by 2 bases and J by 4 bases, with 4 bases between them. The CDR3 reads CATSDYIYGYTF. For the CDR3, the DNA is TGTGCCACCAGTGATTATATCTATGGCTACACCTTC.

The V and J genes are TRBV14 and TRBJ1-2; D is ambiguous. Per the germline V gene, CDR1 is SGHDN and CDR2 is FVKESK. CDR3 size: 13 residues. The ends were cut back, 6 bases at V and 2 bases at J, with 10 bases in the middle. CDR3 amino acids: CASRSDGNYGYTF. CDR3 nucleotide sequence: TGTGCCAGCAGATCGGACGGAAACTATGGCTACACCTTC.

The chain recombines TRBV7-9 with TRBJ2-1; TRBD2 might be the D (5 bases). The CDR3 loop spans 15 amino acids. V lost 5 bases and J 9 bases, leaving 20 bases between the germline ends. Per germline, CDR1 SEHNR and CDR2 FQNEAQ (reference sequence). CDR3 amino acids: CASSLSYGEHGEQFF. In DNA form, the CDR3 reads TGTGCCAGCAGCCTAAGTTATGGGGAGCACGGTGAGCAGTTCTTC. Variable domain in full (rest from reference TRBV7-9 and TRBJ2-1): DTGVSQNPRHKITKRGQNVTFRCDPISEHNRLYWYRQTLGQGPEFLTYFQNEAQLEKSRLLSDRFSAERPKGSFSTLEIQRTEQGDSAMYLCASSLSYGEHGEQFFGPGTRLTVL.

The chain joins TRBV28 to TRBJ1-2; D may be TRBD1 (5 bases). The V end lost 4 bases, the J end lost 6 bases, and 24 bases lay between the germline ends. In germline, CDR1 is MDHEN, CDR2 SYDVKM. The CDR3 is made up of 17 amino acids. In nucleotides, the CDR3 is TGTGCCAGCAGTTCACAGGTGGTCACGGGAAGATTGAATGGCTACACCTTC. Its protein is CASSSQVVTGRLNGYTF.

This chain joins TRBV9 and TRBJ2-3; no firm D call. CDR1 and CDR2 from the germline V gene are SGDLS and YYNGEE. The V and J ends lost 0 bases and 0 bases respectively, with 17 bases between them. The CDR3 contains 18 residues. The chain's CDR3 is CASSVATVGPISTDTQYF. CDR3 nucleotide sequence: TGTGCCAGCAGCGTAGCTACTGTGGGCCCCATTAGCACAGATACGCAGTATTTT.

This chain joins TRBV10-3 and TRBJ1-4; a weak D match, TRBD1 (6 bases). The V end lost 6 bases, the J end lost 0 bases, and 17 bases lay between the germline ends. The CDR3 has 17 amino acids. Germline CDR1 is ENHRY and CDR2 is SYGVKD. The CDR3 region is CAIRAAGGSATNEKLFF. As DNA, the CDR3 is TGTGCCATCAGGGCGGCGGGGGGCTCCGCAACTAATGAAAAACTGTTTTTT.